Below, 13 T cell receptor beta chains from the same sample are listed, as sequenced in a study of blood T cell repertoires in COVID-19. Repertoires were generated with immunoSEQ multiplex PCR, while TCRdb's copy carries only in-frame clones and drops some. Of 450,000 or so clones listed, around 89% are singletons. Specimen: peripheral blood. The origin of the receptors is a middle-aged woman with COVID-19, enrolled during active disease.

The rearrangement links TRBV19 to TRBJ1-5; 7 nucleotides align to TRBD1. Losses at the gene ends were 3 bases for V and 8 bases for J; bases not matched to a gene: 10. Germline values: CDR1 LNHDA, CDR2 SQIVND (reference sequence). The CDR3 runs to 15 residues. The CDR3 DNA reads as TGTGCCAGTAGTATGTCGGGACAGATACTAGAGCCCCAGCATTTT. It specifies CASSMSGQILEPQHF.

There are a few counts of this clone. The chain carries TRBV2 and TRBJ1-1; TRBD1 is a possible D gene (6 bases). V lost 6 bases to trimming and J lost 6 bases, with 14 bases between them. The germline V gene has CDR1 SNHLY and CDR2 FYNNEI. This CDR3 is 13 amino acids long. The CDR3 loop is CASRPEGVAEAFF. DNA for the CDR3: TGTGCCAGCAGACCAGAGGGGGTAGCTGAAGCTTTCTTT.

V gene TRBV19 combines with J gene TRBJ1-5, with D unresolved. This CDR3 comprises 15 residues. V lost 3 bases to trimming and J lost 3 bases, with 12 bases between them. The germline V gene has CDR1 LNHDA and CDR2 SQIVND (reference sequence). The CDR3 region is CASSMGPTLNQPQHF. CDR3 coding DNA: TGTGCCAGTAGTATGGGCCCTACGCTCAATCAGCCCCAGCATTTT.

This rearrangement joins TRBV30 to TRBJ1-3; D is unclear. Trimming shortened V by 4 bases and J by 1 base, and 5 bases separated the two germline ends. This CDR3 has 12 amino acids. Germline CDR1 and CDR2: GTSNPN and SVGIG (reference sequence). Here the CDR3 reads CAWKASGNTIYF. The CDR3 DNA sequence: TGTGCCTGGAAAGCGTCTGGAAACACCATATATTTT.

The chain recombines TRBV4-3 with TRBJ1-2; D gene uncertain. Looked up from germline, CDR1 is LGHNA and CDR2 is YSLEER. Trimming took 3 bases from V and 1 from J, leaving 9 bases between them. The CDR3 has 14 residues. CDR3 coding DNA: TGCGCCAGCAGCCACAATACAGTTAACTATGGCTACACCTTC. This encodes CASSHNTVNYGYTF.

This clone has only a few counts. The V and J genes are TRBV5-6 and TRBJ1-2; 10 nucleotides line up with TRBD1. Germline loops: CDR1 SGHDT, CDR2 YYEEEE. The V segment lost 2 bases and the J segment 8 bases; nucleotides outside the gene matches: 12. The CDR3 spans 16 residues. The CDR3 loop reads CASSFADRGRLEGYTF. The CDR3 DNA sequence: TGTGCCAGCAGCTTTGCTGACAGGGGGCGCCTGGAGGGCTACACCTTC.

The chain couples TRBV28 to TRBJ1-1; 8 bases align to TRBD1. After removal of 6 bases from V and 5 bases from J, the junction contained 8 bases not matched to a gene. In germline, CDR1 is MDHEN, CDR2 SYDVKM. This CDR3 is 14 amino acids long. In DNA, the CDR3 is TGTGCCAGCAGATCGGACAGGGTGGTTACTGAAGCTTTCTTT. Translating it yields CASRSDRVVTEAFF.

The V gene is TRBV9, the J gene TRBJ1-2; D may be TRBD1 (6 bases). Trimming shortened V by 0 bases and J by 4 bases, and 10 bases separated the two germline ends. Germline CDR1 is SGDLS and CDR2 is YYNGEE. This CDR3 contains 14 residues. CDR3 sequence: CASSVDRAGYGYTF. CDR3 coding DNA: TGTGCCAGCAGCGTAGACAGGGCTGGCTATGGCTACACCTTC.

This chain connects TRBV19 to TRBJ1-4; D is possibly TRBD1 (6 bases). The CDR3 runs to 13 residues. Trimming pared 10 bases from V and 7 bases from J, leaving 16 bases between. CDR1 and CDR2 (germline): LNHDA, SQIVND (reference sequence). The CDR3 here is CATRQGSIEKLFF. The CDR3 coding sequence is TGTGCCACCCGGCAGGGGAGTATTGAAAAACTGTTTTTT.

The chain recombines TRBV9 with TRBJ2-7, with a possible D match to TRBD1 (5 bases). V was shortened by 6 bases and J by 0 bases, with 13 bases between the two germline ends. CDR1 is SGDLS and CDR2 is YYNGEE in the germline V gene. The CDR3 sequence is 14 residues long. CDR3 region: CASTQTESSYEQYF. CDR3 DNA sequence: TGTGCCAGCACCCAGACAGAAAGCTCCTACGAGCAGTACTTC.

This clone was counted a single time. The chain carries TRBV10-3 and TRBJ1-1; D ambiguous. V lost 4 bases to trimming and J lost 5 bases, with 14 bases between them. Germline CDR1 and CDR2: ENHRY and SYGVKD. The CDR3 loop spans 14 amino acids. In nucleotides, the CDR3 is TGTGCCATCAGTGGAGGCGGGTTGGGAACTGAAGCTTTCTTT. Translated, it gives CAISGGGLGTEAFF.

The J gene is TRBJ2-3, the V gene TRBV27; 7 bases agree with TRBD1. This CDR3 comprises 15 residues. CDR1 is MNHEY and CDR2 is SMNVEV in the germline V gene (reference sequence). J was trimmed by 4 bases and V by 5 bases; bases with no gene match: 9. CDR3 sequence (DNA): TGTGCCAGCAGTATCATCAGGGGGACGGCAGATACGCAGTATTTT. The encoded protein is CASSIIRGTADTQYF.

The rearrangement joins TRBV7-3 to TRBJ1-5; TRBD1 aligns across 7 bases. The CDR3 is made up of 14 amino acids. Germline V CDR1 and CDR2: SGHTA, FQGTGA. J gave up 7 bases and V 4 bases, and 7 bases lay outside the gene matches. CDR3 protein: CASSSRQGLQPQHF. In DNA form, the CDR3 reads TGTGCCAGCAGCTCCCGACAGGGACTGCAGCCCCAGCATTTT.